This TCR beta chain was found in a study of blood T cell repertoires in COVID-19. Across the study: Samples of COVID-19 (acute and convalescent) were obtained from the United States, Italy and Spain. Sources were T cells, B-cell-depleted T cells, or PBMCs; the material itself was cDNA or gDNA.

In the original processing: Reference gene primer amplification gave nucleated cell count estimates. The table came from immunoSEQ multiplex PCR; TCRdb's copy has only in-frame clones and leaves some out. The V and J calls and clone size come from that table; D and trimming were worked out from the DNA. The data contain about 65,000 clones, about 88% of them seen just once; the ten biggest clones take up 1.3%. The germline CDR1 and CDR2 sequences are SGHTA and FQGNSA. The CDR3 consists of 15 residues. V lost 1 base, J lost 11 bases, and 13 bases stayed unmatched. The receptor was derived from a man aged 60 to 69 with acute or convalescent COVID-19. The sample consisted of peripheral blood. The chain uses TRBV7-2 and TRBJ1-1, with 7 bases identical to TRBD1. The CDR3 reads CASSLVTGQTTGAFF. CDR3 nucleotide sequence: TGTGCCAGCAGCTTAGTAACGGGACAGACAACCGGGGCTTTCTTT.